This is a list of T cell receptor beta chains from one sample in a study of blood T cell repertoires in COVID-19. TCRdb's table, derived via immunoSEQ multiplex PCR, lists solely in-frame clones and lacks some. The table records hundreds of thousands of clones, 85% to 90% of them present only once. Sequences were obtained from PBMCs or T cells enriched from blood (not recorded which). The source is a man aged 30-40 years who had recovered from COVID-19. CDR3s include the opening cysteine and the closing phenylalanine or tryptophan. Each record gives: D gene, J gene, V gene, clone size, CDR3 protein, CDR3 DNA. The D gene is left open where the match is weak. Size tells how often a clone was seen (once, few, many) or the class of an expanded clone, and some rows leave it out.

TRBD1 TRBJ1-4 TRBV9 once CASSVGDRPEKLFF TGTGCCAGCAGCGTAGGGGACAGACCGGAAAAACTGTTTTTT
TRBD1 TRBJ1-2 TRBV27 - CASSSRDRDYGYTF TGTGCCAGCAGTTCCCGGGACAGGGACTATGGCTACACCTTC
TRBD2 TRBJ2-2 TRBV29-1 - CSVDSGTGELFF TGCAGCGTTGATAGCGGGACCGGGGAGCTGTTTTTT
TRBD1 TRBJ1-2 TRBV15 - CATSRKLTGINYGYTF TGTGCCACCAGCAGAAAATTGACAGGGATTAACTATGGCTACACCTTC
TRBD1 TRBJ1-2 TRBV7-2 - CASSLAQGAMSGYTF TGTGCCAGCAGCTTAGCGCAGGGGGCTATGTCTGGCTACACCTTC
TRBD2 TRBJ2-5 TRBV7-6 - CASSLGTSGVKETQYF TGTGCCAGCAGCTTAGGGACTAGCGGGGTAAAAGAGACCCAGTACTTC
- TRBJ1-3 TRBV28 - CATGISGNTIYF TGTGCCACCGGGATCTCTGGAAACACCATATATTTT
- TRBJ2-7 TRBV15 many CATSRAHYEQYF TGTGCCACCAGCAGAGCCCACTACGAGCAGTACTTC
- TRBJ1-1 TRBV15 - CATSRDAGLDTEAFF TGTGCCACCAGCAGAGATGCAGGGTTGGACACTGAAGCTTTCTTT
TRBD1 TRBJ2-2 TRBV12-3/TRBV12-4 - CASSLTGTGELFF TGTGCCAGCAGCCTGACAGGGACCGGGGAGCTGTTTTTT
TRBD1 TRBJ1-5 TRBV6-5 - CASSFGQGGDQPQHF TGTGCCAGCAGTTTCGGACAGGGGGGCGATCAGCCCCAGCATTTT
TRBD1 TRBJ2-7 TRBV5-1 - CASRKATDRGGIYEQYF TGCGCCAGCAGGAAGGCCACCGACAGGGGGGGAATCTACGAGCAGTACTTC
- TRBJ2-3 TRBV20-1 - CSASSRTGADTQYF TGCAGTGCTAGTAGCCGGACGGGGGCAGATACGCAGTATTTT
TRBD2 TRBJ2-1 TRBV24-1 - CATSALGGLEAGNEQFF TGTGCCACCAGTGCCCTTGGCGGACTAGAAGCCGGGAATGAGCAGTTCTTC
- TRBJ2-7 TRBV5-6 few CASSRGFRNPYYEQYF TGTGCCAGCAGCCGAGGGTTCAGAAACCCTTACTACGAGCAGTACTTC
- TRBJ1-2 TRBV24-1 - CATSDPIRGYTF TGTGCCACCAGTGATCCTATTCGGGGCTACACCTTC
TRBD1 TRBJ1-4 TRBV18 - CASSPPDRGEKLFF TGTGCCAGCTCACCTCCGGACAGGGGGGAAAAACTGTTTTTT
- TRBJ2-7 TRBV19 - CASSMQGLGEQYF TGTGCCAGTAGTATGCAGGGACTGGGCGAGCAGTACTTC
TRBD2 TRBJ2-3 TRBV13 - CASTPRTSEGTDTQYF TGTGCCAGCACCCCCCGCACTAGCGAGGGTACAGATACGCAGTATTTT
TRBD1 TRBJ1-2 TRBV5-1 - CASSLGTGRKGTF TGCGCCAGCAGCTTGGGGACAGGGCGGAAGGGCACCTTC
- TRBJ2-2 TRBV19 - CASSNLVTGELFF TGTGCCAGTAGTAACCTAGTTACCGGGGAGCTGTTTTTT
- TRBJ1-6 TRBV28 - CASSPDSPGNSPLHF TGTGCCAGCAGCCCGGACAGTCCGGGGAATTCACCCCTCCACTTT
- TRBJ1-6 TRBV5-1 few CASSPSLGDSPLHF TGCGCCAGCAGCCCCTCCCTCGGGGATTCACCCCTCCACTTT
- TRBJ1-2 TRBV2 - CASSDWQGENGYTF TGTGCCAGCAGTGATTGGCAGGGTGAGAATGGCTACACCTTC
- TRBJ1-3 TRBV30 - CAWDTSSGNTIYF TGTGCCTGGGATACGAGCTCTGGAAACACCATATATTTT
- TRBJ1-2 TRBV29-1 few CSVDPPGSTYGYTF TGCAGCGTTGATCCCCCGGGGTCCACCTATGGCTACACCTTC
- TRBJ2-1 TRBV7-2 - CASSREPRPYNEQFF TGTGCCAGCAGCCGGGAGCCCCGGCCGTACAATGAGCAGTTCTTC
TRBD1 TRBJ2-2 TRBV2 - CASRDRVNTGELFF TGTGCCAGCAGGGACAGGGTGAACACCGGGGAGCTGTTTTTT
TRBD2 TRBJ2-1 TRBV10-3 - CAINLAGGQDEQFF TGTGCCATCAACTTAGCGGGAGGGCAAGATGAGCAGTTCTTC
TRBD2 TRBJ2-1 TRBV29-1 - CSVEGLAGALGSYNEQFF TGCAGCGTCGAAGGACTAGCGGGAGCCTTAGGTTCCTACAATGAGCAGTTCTTC
TRBD2 TRBJ2-3 TRBV3-1/TRBV3-2 - CASSRRLAASTDTQYF TGTGCCAGCAGCCGCAGACTAGCGGCGAGCACAGATACGCAGTATTTT
TRBD1 TRBJ1-5 TRBV19 - CASSPRGQGENQPQHF TGTGCCAGTAGTCCGCGAGGACAGGGAGAAAATCAGCCCCAGCATTTT
- TRBJ2-7 TRBV10-3 - CAISESGSYEQYF TGTGCCATCAGTGAGTCGGGGAGTTACGAGCAGTACTTC
TRBD2 TRBJ2-2 TRBV28 - CASQFADGTSLKGNTGELFF TGTGCCAGTCAGTTCGCCGACGGGACTAGCTTAAAGGGGAACACCGGGGAGCTGTTTTTT
- TRBJ2-7 TRBV12-3/TRBV12-4 - CASSPAKQQYF TGTGCCAGCAGTCCCGCAAAGCAGCAGTACTTC
- TRBJ2-7 TRBV11-2 - CASSLRSREKGLYEQYF TGTGCCAGCAGCCTAAGATCTCGGGAAAAAGGGCTCTACGAGCAGTACTTC
- TRBJ1-2 TRBV28 many CASSRYRVDYGYTF TGTGCCAGCAGTCGCTACAGGGTGGACTATGGCTACACCTTC
TRBD1 TRBJ2-1 TRBV4-1 - CASSSRGGQGPSYNEQFF TGCGCCAGCAGCTCGAGGGGTGGACAGGGGCCGTCTTACAATGAGCAGTTCTTC
TRBD2 TRBJ2-5 TRBV5-8 - CASSPLAGGPMGETQYF TGTGCCAGCAGCCCTCTAGCGGGAGGGCCAATGGGAGAGACCCAGTACTTC
- TRBJ1-6 TRBV18 - CASSPLPPNQNSPLHF TGTGCCAGCTCACCCCTCCCACCAAATCAGAATTCACCCCTCCACTTT
- TRBJ2-7 TRBV19 - CASSTLPSGYEQYF TGTGCCAGTAGTACCCTCCCCTCGGGTTACGAGCAGTACTTC
- TRBJ2-1 TRBV7-6 - CASSLEAGPDNEQFF TGTGCCAGCAGCTTAGAGGCAGGCCCGGACAATGAGCAGTTCTTC
- TRBJ1-5 TRBV28 once CASTSSQTGLNQPQHF TGTGCCAGCACCTCATCCCAGACAGGCCTCAATCAGCCCCAGCATTTT
- TRBJ1-2 TRBV18 once CASSPNLLPYGYTF TGTGCCAGCTCACCCAACTTATTGCCCTATGGCTACACCTTC
- TRBJ2-2 TRBV28 - CASNPGDTGELFF TGTGCCAGCAATCCAGGGGATACCGGGGAGCTGTTTTTT
- TRBJ1-1 TRBV14 once CASSLFMNTEAFF TGTGCCAGCAGCCTATTTATGAACACTGAAGCTTTCTTT